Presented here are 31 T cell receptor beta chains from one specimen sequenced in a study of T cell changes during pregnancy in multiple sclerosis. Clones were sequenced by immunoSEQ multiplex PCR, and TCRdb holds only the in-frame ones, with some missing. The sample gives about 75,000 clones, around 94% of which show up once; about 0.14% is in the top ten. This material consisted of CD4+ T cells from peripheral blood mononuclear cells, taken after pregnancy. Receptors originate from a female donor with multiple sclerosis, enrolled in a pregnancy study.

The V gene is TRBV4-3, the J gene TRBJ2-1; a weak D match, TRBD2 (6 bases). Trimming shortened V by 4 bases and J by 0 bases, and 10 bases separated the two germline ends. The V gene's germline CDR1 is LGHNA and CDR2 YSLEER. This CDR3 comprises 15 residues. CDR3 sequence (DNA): TGCGCCAGCAGCCGGGACTTTGGCTCCTACAATGAGCAGTTCTTC. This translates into CASSRDFGSYNEQFF.

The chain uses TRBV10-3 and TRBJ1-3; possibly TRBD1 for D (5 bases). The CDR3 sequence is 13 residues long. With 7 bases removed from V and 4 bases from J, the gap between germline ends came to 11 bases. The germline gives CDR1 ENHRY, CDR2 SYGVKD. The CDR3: CAIKDSSGNTIYF. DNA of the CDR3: TGTGCCATCAAAGACAGTTCAGGAAACACCATATATTTT.

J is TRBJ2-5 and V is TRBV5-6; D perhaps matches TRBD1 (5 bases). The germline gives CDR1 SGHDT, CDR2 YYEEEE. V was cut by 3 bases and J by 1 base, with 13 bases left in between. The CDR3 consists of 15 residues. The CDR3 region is CASSSKGRSQETQYF. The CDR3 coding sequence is TGTGCCAGCAGCTCTAAGGGGCGGAGCCAAGAGACCCAGTACTTC. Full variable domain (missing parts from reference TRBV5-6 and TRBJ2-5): DAGVTQSPTHLIKTRGQQVTLRCSPKSGHDTVSWYQQALGQGPQFIFQYYEEEERQRGNFPDRFSGHQFPNYSSELNVNALLLGDSALYLCASSSKGRSQETQYFGPGTRLLVL.

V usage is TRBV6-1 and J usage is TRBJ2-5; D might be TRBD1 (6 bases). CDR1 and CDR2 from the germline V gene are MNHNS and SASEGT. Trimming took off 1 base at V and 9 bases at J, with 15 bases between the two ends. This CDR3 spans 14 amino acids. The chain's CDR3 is CASSEGTASEAQYF. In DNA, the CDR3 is TGTGCCAGCAGTGAAGGGACAGCCTCGGAGGCCCAGTACTTC.

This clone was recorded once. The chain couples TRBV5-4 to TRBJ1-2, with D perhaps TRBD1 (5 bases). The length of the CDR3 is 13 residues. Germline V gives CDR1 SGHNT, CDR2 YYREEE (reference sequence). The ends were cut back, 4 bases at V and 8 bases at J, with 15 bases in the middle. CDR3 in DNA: TGTGCCAGCAGCGACAGACAATCGGACGGCTACACCTTC. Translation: CASSDRQSDGYTF.

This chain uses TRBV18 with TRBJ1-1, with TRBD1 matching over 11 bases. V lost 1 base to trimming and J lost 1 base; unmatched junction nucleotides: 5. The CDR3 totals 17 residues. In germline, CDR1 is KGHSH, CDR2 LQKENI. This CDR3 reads CASSPLGTGGQNTEAFF. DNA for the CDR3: TGTGCCAGCTCACCACTTGGGACAGGGGGGCAGAACACTGAAGCTTTCTTT.

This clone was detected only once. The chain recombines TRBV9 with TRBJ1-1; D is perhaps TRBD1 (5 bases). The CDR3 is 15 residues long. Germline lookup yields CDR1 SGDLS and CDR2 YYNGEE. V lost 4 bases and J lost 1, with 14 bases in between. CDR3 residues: CASSPHGASNTEAFF. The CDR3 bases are TGTGCCAGCAGCCCCCATGGGGCTTCGAACACTGAAGCTTTCTTT.

The CDR3 here is CASSTTGRNEKLFF. The CDR3 bases are TGTGCCAGCAGTACTACAGGTCGGAACGAAAAACTGTTTTTT. The chain carries TRBV6-6 and TRBJ1-4; tentative D call: TRBD1 (5 bases). Trimming took off 5 bases at V and 8 bases at J, with 15 bases between the two ends. Germline V gene sequence: CDR1 MNHNY, CDR2 SVGAGI (reference sequence). The CDR3 spans 14 residues.

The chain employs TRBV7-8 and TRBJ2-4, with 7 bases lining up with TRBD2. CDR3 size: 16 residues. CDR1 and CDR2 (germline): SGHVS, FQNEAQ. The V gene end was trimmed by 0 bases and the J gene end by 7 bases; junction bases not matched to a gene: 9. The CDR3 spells CASSLARGGSGNIQYF. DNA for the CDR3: TGTGCCAGCAGCTTAGCTAGGGGAGGGTCGGGCAACATTCAGTACTTC.

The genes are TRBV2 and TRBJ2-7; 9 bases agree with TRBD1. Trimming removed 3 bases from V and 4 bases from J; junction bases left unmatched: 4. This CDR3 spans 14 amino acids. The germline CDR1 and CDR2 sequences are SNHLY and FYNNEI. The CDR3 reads CASSDYRGLYEQYF. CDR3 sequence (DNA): TGTGCCAGCAGTGACTACAGGGGGCTATACGAGCAGTACTTC.

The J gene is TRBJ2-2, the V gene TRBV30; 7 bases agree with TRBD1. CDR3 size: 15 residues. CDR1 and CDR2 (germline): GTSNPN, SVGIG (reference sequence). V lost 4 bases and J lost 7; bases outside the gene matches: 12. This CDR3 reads CAWTEQGVQGGELFF. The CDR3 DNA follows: TGTGCCTGGACTGAGCAGGGGGTACAGGGCGGGGAGCTGTTTTTT.

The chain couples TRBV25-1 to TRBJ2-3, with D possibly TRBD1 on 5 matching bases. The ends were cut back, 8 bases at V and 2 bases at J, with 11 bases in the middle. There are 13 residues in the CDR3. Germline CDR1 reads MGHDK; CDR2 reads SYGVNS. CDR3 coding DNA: TGTGCCAGCGGCAGGGATTACACAGATACGCAGTATTTT. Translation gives CASGRDYTDTQYF.

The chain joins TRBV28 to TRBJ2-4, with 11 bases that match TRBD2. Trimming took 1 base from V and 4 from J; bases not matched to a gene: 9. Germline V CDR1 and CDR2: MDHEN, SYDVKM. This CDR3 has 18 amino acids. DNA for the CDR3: TGTGCCAGCAGTTTATTAGGGCTAGCGGGAGGAGCAAAAAACATTCAGTACTTC. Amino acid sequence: CASSLLGLAGGAKNIQYF.

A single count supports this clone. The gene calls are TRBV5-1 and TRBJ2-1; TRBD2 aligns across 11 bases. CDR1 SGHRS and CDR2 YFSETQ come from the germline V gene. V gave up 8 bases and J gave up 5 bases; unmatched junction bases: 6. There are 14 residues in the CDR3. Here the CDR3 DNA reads TGCGCCAGACCGGGACTAGCGGACAACAATGAGCAGTTCTTC. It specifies CARPGLADNNEQFF.

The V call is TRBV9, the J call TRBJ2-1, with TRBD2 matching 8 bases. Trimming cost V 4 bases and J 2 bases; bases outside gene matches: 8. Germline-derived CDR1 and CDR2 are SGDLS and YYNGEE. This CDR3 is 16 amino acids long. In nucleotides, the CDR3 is TGTGCCAGCAGCCATGGTAGCGGGACCGCCTACAATGAGCAGTTCTTC. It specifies CASSHGSGTAYNEQFF.

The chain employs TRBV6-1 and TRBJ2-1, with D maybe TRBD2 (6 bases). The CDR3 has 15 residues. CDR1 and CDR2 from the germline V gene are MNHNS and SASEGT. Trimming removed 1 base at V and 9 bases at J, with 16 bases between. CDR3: CASSEVAGSTSEQFF. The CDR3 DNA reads TGTGCCAGCAGTGAAGTGGCCGGGAGTACTAGTGAGCAGTTCTTC.

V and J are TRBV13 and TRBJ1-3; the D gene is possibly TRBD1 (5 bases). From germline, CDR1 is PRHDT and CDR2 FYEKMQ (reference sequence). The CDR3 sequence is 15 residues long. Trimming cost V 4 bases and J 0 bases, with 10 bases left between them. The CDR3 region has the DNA TGTGCCAGCAGCTCCGGACACGTCTCTGGAAACACCATATATTTT. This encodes CASSSGHVSGNTIYF. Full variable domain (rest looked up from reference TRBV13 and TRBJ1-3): AAGVIQSPRHLIKEKRETATLKCYPIPRHDTVYWYQQGPGQDPQFLISFYEKMQSDKGSIPDRFSAQQFSDYHSELNMSSLELGDSALYFCASSSGHVSGNTIYFGEGSWLTVV.

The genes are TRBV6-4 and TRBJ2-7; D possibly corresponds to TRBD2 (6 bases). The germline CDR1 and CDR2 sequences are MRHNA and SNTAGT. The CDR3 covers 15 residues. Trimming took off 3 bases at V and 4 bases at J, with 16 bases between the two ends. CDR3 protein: CASSEPGGLGYEQYF. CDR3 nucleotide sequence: TGTGCCAGCAGTGAACCCGGGGGACTGGGATACGAGCAGTACTTC.

This CDR3 is CASSAGTGIRETQYF. The CDR3 nucleotides read TGTGCCAGCTCAGCCGGGACAGGGATTCGAGAGACCCAGTACTTC. The chain joins TRBV18 to TRBJ2-5, with 9 bases lining up with TRBD1. Germline trimming cut 5 bases from V and 4 bases from J; bases unmatched to any gene: 8. This CDR3 is built from 15 residues. CDR1 KGHSH and CDR2 LQKENI come from the germline V gene.

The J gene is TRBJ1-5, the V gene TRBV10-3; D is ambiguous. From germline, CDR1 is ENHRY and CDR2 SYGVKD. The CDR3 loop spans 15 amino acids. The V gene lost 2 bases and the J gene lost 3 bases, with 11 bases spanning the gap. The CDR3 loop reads CAISEQVLTNQPQHF. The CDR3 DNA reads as TGTGCCATCAGTGAGCAGGTTCTAACCAATCAGCCCCAGCATTTT.

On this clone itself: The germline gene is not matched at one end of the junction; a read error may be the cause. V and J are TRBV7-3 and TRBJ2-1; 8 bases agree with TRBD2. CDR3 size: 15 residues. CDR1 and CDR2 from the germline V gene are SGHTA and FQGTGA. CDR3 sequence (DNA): TGTGCCAGCCGCTTGAGCGGGAGCTCCTACAATGAGCAGTTCTTC. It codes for CASRLSGSSYNEQFF.

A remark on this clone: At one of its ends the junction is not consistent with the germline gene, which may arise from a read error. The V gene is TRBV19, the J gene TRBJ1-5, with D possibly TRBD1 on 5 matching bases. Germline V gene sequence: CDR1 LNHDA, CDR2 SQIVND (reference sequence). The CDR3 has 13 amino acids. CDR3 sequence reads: CASSIDSYQPQHF. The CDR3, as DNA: TGTGCCAGTAGCATAGACAGTTATCAGCCCCAGCATTTT.

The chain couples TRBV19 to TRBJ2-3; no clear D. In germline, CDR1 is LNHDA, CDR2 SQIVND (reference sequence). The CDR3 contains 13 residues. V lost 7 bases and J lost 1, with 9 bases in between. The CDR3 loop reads CASTGSGTDTQYF. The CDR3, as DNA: TGTGCCAGTACTGGCTCTGGCACAGATACGCAGTATTTT.

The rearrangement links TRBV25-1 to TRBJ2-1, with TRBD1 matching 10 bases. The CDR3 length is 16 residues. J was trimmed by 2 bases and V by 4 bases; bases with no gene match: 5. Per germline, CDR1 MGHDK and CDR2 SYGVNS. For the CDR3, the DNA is TGTGCCAGCAGTGGGGACAGGGGTGGGCCCTACAATGAGCAGTTCTTC. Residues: CASSGDRGGPYNEQFF.

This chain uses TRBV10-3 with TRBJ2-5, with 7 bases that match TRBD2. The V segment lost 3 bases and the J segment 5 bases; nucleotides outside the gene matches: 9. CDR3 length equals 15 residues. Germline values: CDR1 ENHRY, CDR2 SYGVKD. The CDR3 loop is CAISDASGLLETQYF. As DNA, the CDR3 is TGTGCCATCAGTGATGCTAGCGGTCTGTTGGAGACCCAGTACTTC.

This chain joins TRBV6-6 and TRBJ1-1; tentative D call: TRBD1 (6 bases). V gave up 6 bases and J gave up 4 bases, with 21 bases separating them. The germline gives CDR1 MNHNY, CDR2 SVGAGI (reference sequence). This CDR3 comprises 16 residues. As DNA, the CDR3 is TGTGCCAGCAGCCGCCAGGGGAGCCGGGGGGGCACTGAAGCTTTCTTT. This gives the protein CASSRQGSRGGTEAFF.

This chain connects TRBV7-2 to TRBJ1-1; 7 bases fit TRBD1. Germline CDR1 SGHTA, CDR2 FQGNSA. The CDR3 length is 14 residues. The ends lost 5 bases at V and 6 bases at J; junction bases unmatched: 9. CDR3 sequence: CASSQGQFGAEAFF. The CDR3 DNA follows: TGTGCCAGCAGCCAGGGACAGTTCGGGGCTGAAGCTTTCTTT.

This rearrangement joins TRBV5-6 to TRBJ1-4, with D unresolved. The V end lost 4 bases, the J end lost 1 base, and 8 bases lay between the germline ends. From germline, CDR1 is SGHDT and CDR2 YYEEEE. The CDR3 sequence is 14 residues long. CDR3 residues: CASSPTVTNEKLFF. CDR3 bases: TGTGCCAGCAGCCCTACAGTAACTAATGAAAAACTGTTTTTT.

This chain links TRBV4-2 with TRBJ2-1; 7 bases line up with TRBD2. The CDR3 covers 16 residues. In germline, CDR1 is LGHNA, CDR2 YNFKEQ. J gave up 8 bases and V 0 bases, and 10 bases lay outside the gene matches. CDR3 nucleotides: TGTGCCAGCAGCCAAGAGGCCGGGAGGAAAACGGATGAGCAGTTCTTC. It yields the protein CASSQEAGRKTDEQFF.

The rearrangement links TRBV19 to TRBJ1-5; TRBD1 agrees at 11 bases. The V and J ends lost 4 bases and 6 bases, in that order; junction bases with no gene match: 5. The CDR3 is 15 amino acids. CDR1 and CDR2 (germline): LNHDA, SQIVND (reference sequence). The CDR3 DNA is TGTGCCAGTAGTACCGGGACAGGGGGTTTTCAGCCCCAGCATTTT. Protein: CASSTGTGGFQPQHF.

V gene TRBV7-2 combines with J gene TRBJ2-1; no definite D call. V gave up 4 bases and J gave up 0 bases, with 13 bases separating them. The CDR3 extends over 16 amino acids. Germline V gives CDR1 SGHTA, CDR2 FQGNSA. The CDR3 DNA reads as TGTGCCAGCAGCTCCTCTATACTTAGCTCCTACAATGAGCAGTTCTTC. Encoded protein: CASSSSILSSYNEQFF.